Below, 24 T cell receptor beta chains from the same sample are listed, as sequenced in a study of blood T cell repertoires in COVID-19. TCRdb's table, derived via immunoSEQ multiplex PCR, lists solely in-frame clones and lacks some. The sample carries approximately 70,000 clones, roughly nine tenths recorded once. Material: peripheral blood. The receptor source for this set is a woman younger than 30 with acute or convalescent COVID-19.

This clone was counted once. This CDR3 reads CASSQLAGVGEQFF. Here the CDR3 DNA reads TGCGCCAGCAGCCAACTAGCGGGGGTAGGTGAGCAGTTCTTC. The V call is TRBV4-1, the J call TRBJ2-1, with 10 bases aligning to TRBD2. J lost 9 bases, V lost 2 bases, and 4 bases had no gene match. This CDR3 region has 14 residues. From germline, CDR1 is MGHRA and CDR2 YSYEKL.

In this sample, this clone turned up once. The chain uses TRBV4-2 and TRBJ1-3; D is unresolved. The V end was cut by 1 base, the J end by 4 bases, with 8 bases between. Germline CDR1 reads LGHNA; CDR2 reads YNFKEQ. This CDR3 spans 14 amino acids. The CDR3 coding sequence is TGTGCCAGCAGCCAAGGGGCTTCCGGAAACACCATATATTTT. Translated: CASSQGASGNTIYF.

This chain connects TRBV19 to TRBJ2-3; TRBD1 is a possible D gene (5 bases). With 4 bases removed from V and 1 base from J, the gap between germline ends came to 9 bases. The CDR3 spans 14 residues. Germline V gives CDR1 LNHDA, CDR2 SQIVND (reference sequence). CDR3 sequence (DNA): TGTGCCAGTAGTAGGGGCGTAGGCACAGATACGCAGTATTTT. This gives the protein CASSRGVGTDTQYF.

This clone was seen a single time. The gene calls are TRBV6-5 and TRBJ1-2; 8 positions agree with TRBD1. The CDR3 runs 14 residues. The V and J ends lost 8 bases and 5 bases, in that order; junction bases with no gene match: 10. Germline values: CDR1 MNHEY, CDR2 SVGAGI. The CDR3 bases are TGTGCCAGCCCCGCCGGGACAGGTTTTTATGGCTACACCTTC. It encodes CASPAGTGFYGYTF.

The chain carries TRBV11-3 and TRBJ1-6, with TRBD1 as a possible D gene (5 bases). The V and J ends lost 5 bases and 0 bases respectively, with 17 bases between them. Germline CDR1 reads SGHNT; CDR2 reads YENEEA. The CDR3 is 18 amino acids. Written as DNA, the CDR3 is TGTGCCAGCAGCCCGCGGGGAGGGGAGAGCTCCTATAATTCACCCCTCCACTTT. Protein: CASSPRGGESSYNSPLHF.

This clone was picked up one time. CDR3 sequence: CASSWGTGGAWDTEAFF. The CDR3 DNA reads as TGTGCCAGCAGCTGGGGGACAGGGGGCGCGTGGGACACTGAAGCTTTCTTT. The chain employs TRBV7-2 and TRBJ1-1; 12 nucleotides align to TRBD1. V lost 4 bases to trimming and J lost 3 bases; unmatched junction nucleotides: 9. The CDR3 is 17 residues long. Germline assignment: CDR1 SGHTA and CDR2 FQGNSA.

This clone was seen once. This chain links TRBV5-1 with TRBJ2-1; D perhaps matches TRBD2 (5 bases). This CDR3 has 12 amino acids. Trimming took 5 bases from V and 10 from J, leaving 13 bases between them. Germline V gives CDR1 SGHRS, CDR2 YFSETQ. CDR3 residues: CASSYGGVEQFF. DNA for the CDR3: TGCGCCAGCAGTTACGGAGGAGTAGAGCAGTTCTTC.

This chain connects TRBV6-1 to TRBJ1-2, with 9 bases identical to TRBD1. V shed 4 bases, J shed 7 bases, and the junction held 13 bases outside the gene matches. Germline-derived CDR1 and CDR2 are MNHNS and SASEGT. CDR3 length: 16 residues. CDR3 residues: CASSADSGTGRSGYTF. In nucleotides, the CDR3 is TGTGCCAGCAGTGCAGATTCCGGGACAGGGCGGTCTGGCTACACCTTC.

J is TRBJ2-3 and V is TRBV5-1; 9 bases are a match to TRBD2. The germline gives CDR1 SGHRS, CDR2 YFSETQ. Trimming at V came to 4 bases and at J to 3 bases, leaving 6 bases not matched to a gene. CDR3 length: 15 residues. The DNA for the CDR3 is TGCGCCAGCAGCATAGCGGGAGTTCCTACAGATACGCAGTATTTT. It specifies CASSIAGVPTDTQYF. Complete variable domain (other parts from reference TRBV5-1 and TRBJ2-3): KAGVTQTPRYLIKTRGQQVTLSCSPISGHRSVSWYQQTPGQGLQFLFEYFSETQRNKGNFPGRFSGRQFSNSRSEMNVSTLELGDSALYLCASSIAGVPTDTQYFGPGTRLTVL.

CDR3: CASSEAGYRHLTDTQYF. The CDR3 coding sequence is TGTGCCAGCAGTGAAGCGGGCTACCGACACCTCACAGATACGCAGTATTTT. The genes are TRBV2 and TRBJ2-3; D gene ambiguous. This CDR3 spans 17 amino acids. CDR1 and CDR2 from the germline V gene are SNHLY and FYNNEI. Trimming cost V 0 bases and J 2 bases, with 15 bases left between them.

The chain couples TRBV5-6 to TRBJ1-2; 10 nucleotides match TRBD1. The CDR3 length is 16 residues. V lost 3 bases and J lost 2; bases outside the gene matches: 7. The V gene's germline CDR1 is SGHDT and CDR2 YYEEEE. CDR3 amino acids: CASSWGQGYANYGYTF. The CDR3 DNA reads as TGTGCCAGCAGCTGGGGACAGGGGTACGCCAACTATGGCTACACCTTC.

This chain links TRBV9 with TRBJ2-7; TRBD2 matches 13 bases. The CDR3 extends over 16 amino acids. Per the germline V gene, CDR1 is SGDLS and CDR2 is YYNGEE. Trimming removed 3 bases from V and 3 bases from J; junction bases left unmatched: 6. For the CDR3, the DNA is TGTGCCAGCAGCGACACCAGGACTAGCGGGAGCTACGAGCAGTACTTC. Translating gives CASSDTRTSGSYEQYF.

The gene calls are TRBV7-2 and TRBJ1-6; 8 nucleotides align to TRBD1. The germline CDR1 and CDR2 sequences are SGHTA and FQGNSA. The CDR3 contains 14 residues. Trimming removed 4 bases from V and 8 bases from J; junction bases left unmatched: 4. The CDR3 region is CASSYRGEDSPLHF. For the CDR3, the DNA is TGTGCCAGCAGCTACAGGGGGGAAGATTCACCCCTCCACTTT.

The chain joins TRBV29-1 to TRBJ1-1; 7 bases align to TRBD1. V was clipped by 6 bases and J by 10 bases; unmatched bases: 17. This CDR3 is built from 14 residues. Per germline, CDR1 SQVTM and CDR2 ANQGSEA. This chain's CDR3 is CSVLLQGTPTRAFF. DNA of the CDR3: TGCAGCGTCCTTCTACAGGGGACCCCGACCCGAGCTTTCTTT.

V and J are TRBV14 and TRBJ1-6, with D maybe TRBD1 (5 bases). This CDR3 region has 14 residues. V lost 2 bases, J lost 7 bases, and 9 bases lay in between. CDR1 SGHDN and CDR2 FVKESK come from the germline V gene. CDR3 coding DNA: TGTGCCAGCAGCCAATACTGGGGCAATTCACCCCTCCACTTT. Translation gives CASSQYWGNSPLHF. The complete variable domain, with remaining parts taken from reference TRBV14 and TRBJ1-6, reads EAGVTQFPSHSVIEKGQTVTLRCDPISGHDNLYWYRRVMGKEIKFLLHFVKESKQDESGMPNNRFLAERTGGTYSTLKVQPAELEDSGVYFCASSQYWGNSPLHFGNGTRLTVT.

This clone showed up just a few times. V usage is TRBV2 and J usage is TRBJ2-7, with TRBD1 matching over 7 bases. The CDR3 covers 14 residues. J was trimmed by 4 bases and V by 3 bases; bases with no gene match: 6. Germline CDR1 and CDR2: SNHLY and FYNNEI. The CDR3 DNA reads as TGTGCCAGCAGTGAGCAGGGGGAAGGGTACGAGCAGTACTTC. Its protein is CASSEQGEGYEQYF.

V is TRBV4-1 and J is TRBJ1-4; 10 bases agree with TRBD1. V was clipped by 2 bases and J by 0 bases; unmatched bases: 3. From germline, CDR1 is MGHRA and CDR2 YSYEKL. The length of the CDR3 is 17 residues. CDR3 nucleotides: TGCGCCAGCAGCCAACCCGGGACAGGGGCAACTAATGAAAAACTGTTTTTT. Protein product: CASSQPGTGATNEKLFF.

CDR3 DNA sequence: TGTGCCTGGGGGACAGGGACCTACAATGAGCAGTTCTTC. Amino acid sequence: CAWGTGTYNEQFF. This chain connects TRBV30 to TRBJ2-1; 9 positions match TRBD1. Germline V gene lookup returns CDR1 GTSNPN and CDR2 SVGIG (reference sequence). Trimming at V came to 5 bases and at J to 2 bases, leaving 1 base not matched to a gene. This CDR3 is built from 13 residues. The variable domain in full, completed from reference TRBV30 and TRBJ2-1, reads SQTIHQWPATLVQPVGSPLSLECTVEGTSNPNLYWYRQAAGRGLQLLFYSVGIGQISSEVPQNLSASRPQDRQFILSSKKLLLSDSGFYLCAWGTGTYNEQFFGPGTRLTVL.

This chain joins TRBV6-5 and TRBJ2-7; the match to TRBD1 covers 7 bases. The CDR3 is 15 residues long. Germline-derived CDR1 and CDR2 are MNHEY and SVGAGI. Trimming at V came to 6 bases and at J to 3 bases, leaving 11 bases not matched to a gene. This CDR3 reads CASRRNPTGNYEQYF. The CDR3 DNA sequence: TGTGCCAGCAGGCGAAATCCGACAGGGAACTACGAGCAGTACTTC.

In this sample, this clone turned up once. The V gene is TRBV28, the J gene TRBJ2-5; the match to TRBD2 covers 9 bases. CDR1 and CDR2 (germline): MDHEN, SYDVKM. The V gene end was trimmed by 5 bases and the J gene end by 0 bases; junction bases not matched to a gene: 4. The CDR3 runs 15 residues. The CDR3 nucleotides are TGTGCCAGCAGTCGCGGGGGGGCAGACCAAGAGACCCAGTACTTC. Residues: CASSRGGADQETQYF.

The rearrangement uses TRBV28 and TRBJ1-1; 9 nucleotides agree with TRBD1. In germline, CDR1 is MDHEN, CDR2 SYDVKM. V lost 4 bases to trimming and J lost 6 bases; unmatched junction nucleotides: 9. This CDR3 is built from 15 residues. This CDR3 is CASSSYRGRSPEAFF. For the CDR3, the DNA is TGTGCCAGCAGTTCCTACAGGGGGCGGTCTCCTGAAGCTTTCTTT.

The chain links TRBV19 to TRBJ1-5; D ambiguous. This CDR3 has 15 amino acids. From germline, CDR1 is LNHDA and CDR2 SQIVND (reference sequence). The ends were cut back, 4 bases at V and 6 bases at J, with 16 bases in the middle. The CDR3 spells CASSRMSDPSQPQHF. The CDR3, as DNA: TGTGCCAGTAGTAGGATGAGTGATCCTAGTCAGCCCCAGCATTTT.

The chain recombines TRBV6-6 with TRBJ2-3; a weak D match, TRBD1 (7 bases). The CDR3 contains 15 residues. Trimming left V 6 bases short and J 5 bases short, with 18 bases between. Germline CDR1 reads MNHNY; CDR2 reads SVGAGI (reference sequence). CDR3 sequence reads: CASRARGAQVDTQYF. The CDR3 bases are TGTGCCAGCAGGGCCAGGGGGGCCCAGGTAGATACGCAGTATTTT.

The chain couples TRBV7-2 to TRBJ2-3, with TRBD2 matching 9 bases. Trimming cost V 1 base and J 6 bases; bases outside gene matches: 8. Per the germline V gene, CDR1 is SGHTA and CDR2 is FQGNSA. The CDR3 runs 16 residues. In nucleotides, the CDR3 is TGTGCCAGCAGCTTAGGGGGCGGGAGGGCCTCGGATACGCAGTATTTT. Amino acids: CASSLGGGRASDTQYF.